This T cell receptor (beta chain) emerged from a study of multiple sclerosis patients with progressive multifocal leukoencephalopathy. The germline V gene encodes CDR1 SEHNR and CDR2 FQNEAQ (reference sequence). V was trimmed by 2 bases and J by 3 bases, leaving 16 bases between them. CDR3 length: 16 residues. Sequencing used immunoSEQ multiplex PCR; TCRdb keeps in-frame clones, though not all of them. The sample lists roughly 30,000 clones; around nine tenths were seen once. The time point here: before natalizumab initiation. Input material: PBMCs. The sequence was collected from a human donor with multiple sclerosis. The chain employs TRBV7-9 and TRBJ1-1; no firm D call. CDR3 residues: CASSLNFGLRYTEAFF. The DNA of the CDR3 is TGTGCCAGCAGCTTAAATTTCGGGTTACGTTACACTGAAGCTTTCTTT.